This TCR beta chain appears in the sequencing data of a study of blood T cell repertoires in COVID-19. Trimming pared 5 bases from V and 7 bases from J, leaving 14 bases between. This CDR3 spans 14 amino acids. Germline CDR1 reads SEHNR; CDR2 reads FQNEAQ (reference sequence). Original handling: Using reference gene primer amplification, nucleated cell counts were estimated. The method was immunoSEQ multiplex PCR; TCRdb's version includes in-frame clones alone and lacks a portion of them. D and trimming come from the DNA, and the V and J calls and clone size come from that table. The sample holds over 300,000 clones, around 88% seen once. In its sample, this clone was seen once.

This rearrangement joins TRBV7-9 to TRBJ1-4, with D perhaps matching TRBD1 (6 bases). The sequence was obtained from a woman in her forties or fifties with acute or convalescent COVID-19. Sequencing was done on a sample of peripheral blood. Here the CDR3 reads CASSPGAFREKLFF. DNA of the CDR3: TGTGCCAGCAGCCCAGGGGCCTTTCGTGAAAAACTGTTTTTT.